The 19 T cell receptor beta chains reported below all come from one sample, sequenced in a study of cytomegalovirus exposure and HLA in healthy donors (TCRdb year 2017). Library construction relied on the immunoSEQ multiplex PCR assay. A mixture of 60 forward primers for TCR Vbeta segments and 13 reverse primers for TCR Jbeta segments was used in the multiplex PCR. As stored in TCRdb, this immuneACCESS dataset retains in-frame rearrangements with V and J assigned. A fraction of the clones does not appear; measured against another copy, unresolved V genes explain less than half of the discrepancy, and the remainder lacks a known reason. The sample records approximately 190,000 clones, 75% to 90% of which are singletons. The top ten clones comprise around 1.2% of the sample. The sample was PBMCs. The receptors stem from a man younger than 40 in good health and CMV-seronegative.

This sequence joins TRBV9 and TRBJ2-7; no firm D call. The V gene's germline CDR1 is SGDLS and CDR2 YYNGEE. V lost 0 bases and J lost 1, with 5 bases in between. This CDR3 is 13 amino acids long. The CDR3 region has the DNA TGTGCCAGCAGCGTAGACTATTCCTACGAGCAGTACTTC. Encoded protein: CASSVDYSYEQYF.

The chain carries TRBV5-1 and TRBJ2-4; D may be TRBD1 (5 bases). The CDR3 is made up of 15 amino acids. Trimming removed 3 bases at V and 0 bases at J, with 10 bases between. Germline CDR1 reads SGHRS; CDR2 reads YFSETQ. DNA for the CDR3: TGCGCCAGCAGCTGGGGCGTGGGAGCCAAAAACATTCAGTACTTC. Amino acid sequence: CASSWGVGAKNIQYF.

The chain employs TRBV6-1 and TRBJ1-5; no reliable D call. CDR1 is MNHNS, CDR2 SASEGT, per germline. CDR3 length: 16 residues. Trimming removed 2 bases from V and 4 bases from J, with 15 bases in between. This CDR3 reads CASSESRRRDNQPQHF. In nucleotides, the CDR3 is TGTGCCAGCAGTGAAAGCAGGCGGCGGGATAATCAGCCCCAGCATTTT.

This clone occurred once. This CDR3 is CASSITGANPNEQFF. Written as DNA, the CDR3 is TGTGCCAGTAGTATAACAGGGGCGAACCCCAATGAGCAGTTCTTC. This chain uses TRBV19 with TRBJ2-1; 7 nucleotides line up with TRBD1. The CDR3 consists of 15 residues. Germline CDR1 LNHDA, CDR2 SQIVND (reference sequence). Trimming cost V 2 bases and J 6 bases; bases outside gene matches: 7.

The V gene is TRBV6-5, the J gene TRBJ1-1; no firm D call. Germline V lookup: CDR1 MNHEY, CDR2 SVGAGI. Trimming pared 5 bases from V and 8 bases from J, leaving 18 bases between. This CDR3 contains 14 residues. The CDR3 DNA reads TGTGCCAGCAGTCCCGCCGAAACTTTTTTGGAAGCTTTCTTT. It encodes CASSPAETFLEAFF.

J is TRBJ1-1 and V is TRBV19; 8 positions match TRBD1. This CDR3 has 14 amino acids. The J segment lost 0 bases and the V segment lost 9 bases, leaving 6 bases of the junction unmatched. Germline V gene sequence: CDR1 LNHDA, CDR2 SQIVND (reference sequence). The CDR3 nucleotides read TGTGCCAGCTGGGACAGGAATATGAACACTGAAGCTTTCTTT. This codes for CASWDRNMNTEAFF. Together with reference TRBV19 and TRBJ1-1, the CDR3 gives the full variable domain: DGGITQSPKYLFRKEGQNVTLSCEQNLNHDAMYWYRQDPGQGLRLIYYSQIVNDFQKGDIAEGYSVSREKKESFPLTVTSAQKNPTAFYLCASWDRNMNTEAFFGQGTRLTVV.

CDR3 sequence reads: CASTSDGLAGAGLEQYF. As DNA, the CDR3 is TGTGCCAGCACCAGCGACGGACTAGCGGGAGCAGGGCTCGAGCAGTACTTC. This chain links TRBV7-8 with TRBJ2-7; TRBD2 matches at 13 bases. V lost 7 bases to trimming and J lost 6 bases; unmatched junction nucleotides: 15. The CDR3 spans 17 residues. Germline values: CDR1 SGHVS, CDR2 FQNEAQ.

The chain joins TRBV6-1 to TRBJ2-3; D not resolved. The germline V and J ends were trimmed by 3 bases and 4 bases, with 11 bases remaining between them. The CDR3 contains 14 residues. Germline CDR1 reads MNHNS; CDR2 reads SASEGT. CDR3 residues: CASSDSLGADTQYF. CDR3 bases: TGTGCCAGCAGTGACTCCCTAGGAGCAGATACGCAGTATTTT.

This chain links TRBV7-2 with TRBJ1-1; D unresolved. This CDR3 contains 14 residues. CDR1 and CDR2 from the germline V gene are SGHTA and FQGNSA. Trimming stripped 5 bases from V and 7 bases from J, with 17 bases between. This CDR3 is CASSLHGDIREAFF. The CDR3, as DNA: TGTGCCAGCAGCCTGCACGGCGACATCCGTGAAGCTTTCTTT.

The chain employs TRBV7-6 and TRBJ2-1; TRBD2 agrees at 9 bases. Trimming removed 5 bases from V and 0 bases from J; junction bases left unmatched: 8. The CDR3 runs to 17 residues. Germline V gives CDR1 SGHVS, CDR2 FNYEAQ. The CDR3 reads CASSLTLAGSSYNEQFF. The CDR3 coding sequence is TGTGCCAGCAGCCTCACTCTAGCGGGGAGCTCCTACAATGAGCAGTTCTTC. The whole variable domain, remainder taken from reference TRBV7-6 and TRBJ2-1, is GAGVSQSPRYKVTKRGQDVALRCDPISGHVSLYWYRQALGQGPEFLTYFNYEAQQDKSGLPNDRFSAERPEGSISTLTIQRTEQRDSAMYRCASSLTLAGSSYNEQFFGPGTRLTVL.

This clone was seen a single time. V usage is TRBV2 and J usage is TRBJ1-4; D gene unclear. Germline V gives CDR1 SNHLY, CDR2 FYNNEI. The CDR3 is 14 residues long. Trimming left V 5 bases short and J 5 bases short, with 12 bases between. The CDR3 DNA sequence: TGTGCCAGCAGTCCAGAGTCCGGGAATGAAAAACTGTTTTTT. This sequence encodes CASSPESGNEKLFF.

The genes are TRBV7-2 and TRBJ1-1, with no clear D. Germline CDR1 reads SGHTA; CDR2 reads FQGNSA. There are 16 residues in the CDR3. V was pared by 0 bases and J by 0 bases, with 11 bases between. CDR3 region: CASSLAPGVMNTEAFF. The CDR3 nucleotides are TGTGCCAGCAGCTTAGCGCCGGGAGTAATGAACACTGAAGCTTTCTTT.

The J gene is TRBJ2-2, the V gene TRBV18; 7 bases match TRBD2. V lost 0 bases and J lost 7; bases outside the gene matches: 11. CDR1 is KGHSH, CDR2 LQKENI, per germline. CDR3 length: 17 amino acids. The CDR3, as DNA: TGTGCCAGCTCACCACCAGTGGGCGGGAGCAGCAGCGGGGAGCTGTTTTTT. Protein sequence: CASSPPVGGSSSGELFF.

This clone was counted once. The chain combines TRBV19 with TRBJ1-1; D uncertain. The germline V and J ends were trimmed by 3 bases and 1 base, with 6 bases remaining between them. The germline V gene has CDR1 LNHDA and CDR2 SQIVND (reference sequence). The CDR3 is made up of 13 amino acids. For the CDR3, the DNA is TGTGCCAGTAGTATGTACGGGAACACTGAAGCTTTCTTT. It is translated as CASSMYGNTEAFF.

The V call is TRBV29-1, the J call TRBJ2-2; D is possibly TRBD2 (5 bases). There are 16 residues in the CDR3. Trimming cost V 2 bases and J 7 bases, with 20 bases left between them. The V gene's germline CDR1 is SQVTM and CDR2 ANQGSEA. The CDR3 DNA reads TGCAGCGTTGAAAAGGACTCATCATTACGCCGCGGGGAGCTGTTTTTT. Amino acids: CSVEKDSSLRRGELFF.

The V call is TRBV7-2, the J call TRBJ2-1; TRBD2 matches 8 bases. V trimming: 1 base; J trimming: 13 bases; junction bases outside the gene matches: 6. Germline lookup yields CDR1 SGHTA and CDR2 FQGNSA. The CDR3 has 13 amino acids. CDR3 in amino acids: CASSLGDGRAQFF. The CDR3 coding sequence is TGTGCCAGCAGCTTAGGAGACGGGAGGGCCCAGTTCTTC.

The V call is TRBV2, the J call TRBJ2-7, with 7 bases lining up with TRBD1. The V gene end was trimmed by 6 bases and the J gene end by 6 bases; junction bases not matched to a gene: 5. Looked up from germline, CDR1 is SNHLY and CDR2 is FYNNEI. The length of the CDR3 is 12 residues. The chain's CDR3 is CASRGQTREQYF. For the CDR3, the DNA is TGTGCCAGCAGGGGACAGACTCGCGAGCAGTACTTC.

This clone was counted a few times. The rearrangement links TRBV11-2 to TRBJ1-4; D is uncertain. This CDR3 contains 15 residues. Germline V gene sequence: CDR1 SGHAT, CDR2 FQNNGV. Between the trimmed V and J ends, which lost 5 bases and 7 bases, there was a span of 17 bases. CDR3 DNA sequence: TGTGCCAGCAGCCCCCCGTTATCGCGGGGTGAAAAACTGTTTTTT. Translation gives CASSPPLSRGEKLFF.

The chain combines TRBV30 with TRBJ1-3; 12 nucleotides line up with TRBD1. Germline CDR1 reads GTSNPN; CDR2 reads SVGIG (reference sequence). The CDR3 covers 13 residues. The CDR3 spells CAGDRGPGNTIYF. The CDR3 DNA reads TGTGCGGGGGACAGGGGGCCTGGAAACACCATATATTTT.